Listed here are 31 T cell receptor beta chains from one sample, sequenced in a study of blood T cell repertoires in COVID-19. Generated by immunoSEQ multiplex PCR, the TCRdb table keeps only in-frame clones and is missing some. Of 120,000 to 150,000 clones listed, approximately 89% are singletons. The sample comprised peripheral blood. Receptor source: a man between 60 and 75 years old with active or convalescent COVID-19.

The V and J genes are TRBV7-2 and TRBJ1-1; no definite D call. This CDR3 contains 13 residues. CDR1 and CDR2 (germline): SGHTA, FQGNSA. V was trimmed by 3 bases and J by 8 bases, leaving 13 bases between them. CDR3 in DNA: TGTGCCAGCAGCTTGAGACTAATGGGGGAAGCTTTCTTT. It encodes CASSLRLMGEAFF.

This clone has a single count. The chain carries TRBV18 and TRBJ2-7; possible D gene TRBD1, 6 bases. Trimming cost V 3 bases and J 6 bases, with 12 bases left between them. CDR1 and CDR2 from the germline V gene are KGHSH and LQKENI. The CDR3 contains 13 residues. The CDR3 is CASSPAGVGEQYF. DNA for the CDR3: TGTGCCAGCTCACCGGCAGGGGTGGGCGAGCAGTACTTC.

V usage is TRBV19 and J usage is TRBJ1-1, with D possibly matching TRBD1 (6 bases). There are 14 residues in the CDR3. Germline CDR1 LNHDA, CDR2 SQIVND (reference sequence). The V end lost 4 bases, the J end lost 0 bases, and 9 bases lay between the germline ends. The CDR3 DNA is TGTGCCAGTAGTAGGGGACAAATGAACACTGAAGCTTTCTTT. Its protein product is CASSRGQMNTEAFF. Filled out from reference TRBV19 and TRBJ1-1, the complete variable domain reads DGGITQSPKYLFRKEGQNVTLSCEQNLNHDAMYWYRQDPGQGLRLIYYSQIVNDFQKGDIAEGYSVSREKKESFPLTVTSAQKNPTAFYLCASSRGQMNTEAFFGQGTRLTVV.

This clone was detected ten times or more. This chain connects TRBV29-1 to TRBJ2-7; D call uncertain. V dropped 4 bases and J dropped 1 base, with 8 bases sitting between them. CDR1 and CDR2 (germline): SQVTM, ANQGSEA. The CDR3 length is 12 residues. In DNA, the CDR3 is TGCAGCGTTGGCAGCGATTCCTACGAGCAGTACTTC. It translates to CSVGSDSYEQYF.

The chain joins TRBV7-9 to TRBJ1-1; the match to TRBD1 covers 7 bases. Germline-derived CDR1 and CDR2 are SEHNR and FQNEAQ (reference sequence). V lost 6 bases to trimming and J lost 1 base; unmatched junction nucleotides: 5. The CDR3 spans 14 residues. The CDR3 here is CASRHDRANTEAFF. The CDR3 region has the DNA TGTGCCAGCAGACACGACAGGGCGAACACTGAAGCTTTCTTT.

In its sample, this clone was seen many times. This rearrangement joins TRBV24-1 to TRBJ2-7; D gene unclear. The CDR3 covers 15 residues. The V gene lost 2 bases and the J gene lost 2 bases, with 12 bases spanning the gap. The germline V gene encodes CDR1 KGHDR and CDR2 SFDVKD. The CDR3 coding sequence is TGTGCCACCAGTGATTCAGGATCGCGCCCCTACGAGCAGTACTTC. Protein sequence: CATSDSGSRPYEQYF.

J is TRBJ2-1 and V is TRBV28, with D tentatively TRBD2 (5 bases). The germline V gene has CDR1 MDHEN and CDR2 SYDVKM. The CDR3 is made up of 14 amino acids. V lost 2 bases and J lost 9, with 14 bases in between. CDR3 amino acids: CASSLRRERAEQFF. The CDR3 DNA reads TGTGCCAGCAGTTTACGACGGGAAAGGGCTGAGCAGTTCTTC.

The gene calls are TRBV6-5 and TRBJ2-2, with D unresolved. The germline V gene encodes CDR1 MNHEY and CDR2 SVGAGI. Deletions cut 5 bases from V and 4 bases from J, with 8 bases between. The CDR3 loop spans 13 amino acids. CDR3: CASSRGITGELFF. Here the CDR3 DNA reads TGTGCCAGCAGTAGAGGAATCACCGGGGAGCTGTTTTTT.

The table lists this clone with a few counts. The V gene is TRBV2, the J gene TRBJ2-3, with D uncertain. Trimming took off 2 bases at V and 2 bases at J, with 5 bases between the two ends. The CDR3 runs to 13 residues. CDR1 is SNHLY and CDR2 is FYNNEI in the germline V gene. The CDR3 region is CASSEPFTDTQYF. As DNA, the CDR3 is TGTGCCAGCAGTGAACCGTTCACAGATACGCAGTATTTT.

This clone was counted between two and nine times. The rearrangement joins TRBV4-2 to TRBJ2-1; 10 bases line up with TRBD2. V shed 1 base, J shed 4 bases, and the junction held 1 base outside the gene matches. CDR1 is LGHNA, CDR2 YNFKEQ, per germline. The CDR3 is 15 amino acids. The CDR3 loop is CASSQASGGYNEQFF. The DNA for the CDR3 is TGTGCCAGCAGCCAAGCTAGCGGGGGTTACAATGAGCAGTTCTTC.

This clone came up a few times. The genes are TRBV24-1 and TRBJ2-5; 8 positions match TRBD2. V lost 5 bases to trimming and J lost 2 bases; unmatched junction nucleotides: 6. Germline-derived CDR1 and CDR2 are KGHDR and SFDVKD. The CDR3 is 15 amino acids. CDR3 protein: CATSAHTSGQETQYF. CDR3 sequence (DNA): TGTGCCACCAGTGCTCATACTAGCGGACAAGAGACCCAGTACTTC.

Comment on this clone: The sample carries other DNA sequences with the same CDR3. The V call is TRBV20-1, the J call TRBJ2-1, with 11 bases identical to TRBD2. The CDR3 sequence is 14 residues long. The V gene's germline CDR1 is DFQATT and CDR2 SNEGSKA (reference sequence). Trimming cost V 3 bases and J 4 bases; bases outside gene matches: 2. The CDR3 DNA sequence: TGCAGTGCTAGTCGGACTAGCGGGTACAATGAGCAGTTCTTC. Its translation is CSASRTSGYNEQFF.

This chain links TRBV24-1 with TRBJ1-4; D not certain. The V gene's germline CDR1 is KGHDR and CDR2 SFDVKD. Trimming stripped 3 bases from V and 7 bases from J, with 11 bases between. The CDR3 is 14 residues long. The CDR3 spells CATSDRIAPEKLFF. CDR3 nucleotide sequence: TGTGCCACCAGTGATCGGATAGCGCCTGAAAAACTGTTTTTT.

The chain employs TRBV6-5 and TRBJ2-7, with D possibly TRBD2 on 6 matching bases. This CDR3 comprises 12 residues. The V gene lost 7 bases and the J gene lost 7 bases, with 14 bases spanning the gap. From germline, CDR1 is MNHEY and CDR2 SVGAGI. The DNA of the CDR3 is TGTGCCAGCACCTCCGGGAGATTGGAGCAGTACTTC. It codes for CASTSGRLEQYF.

J is TRBJ2-3 and V is TRBV19; D perhaps matches TRBD2 (5 bases). With 5 bases removed from V and 3 bases from J, the gap between germline ends came to 9 bases. This CDR3 spans 13 amino acids. The germline V gene has CDR1 LNHDA and CDR2 SQIVND (reference sequence). CDR3 sequence (DNA): TGTGCCAGTAGTCGGAGGATTACAGATACGCAGTATTTT. Protein: CASSRRITDTQYF.

The chain has TRBV5-1 and TRBJ2-5; 8 nucleotides match TRBD1. Germline loops: CDR1 SGHRS, CDR2 YFSETQ. This CDR3 comprises 15 residues. J was trimmed by 0 bases and V by 3 bases; bases with no gene match: 4. The CDR3 region has the DNA TGCGCCAGCAGCTCGCAGGGGGCAGACCAAGAGACCCAGTACTTC. Translation gives CASSSQGADQETQYF.

This chain links TRBV14 with TRBJ1-5, with TRBD1 matching 7 bases. CDR3 length: 13 amino acids. CDR1 and CDR2 from the germline V gene are SGHDN and FVKESK. With 4 bases clipped from V and 5 bases from J, the junction kept 2 bases outside the gene matches. CDR3 region: CASSPDRDQPQHF. CDR3 nucleotides: TGTGCCAGCAGCCCCGACAGGGATCAGCCCCAGCATTTT.

The V gene is TRBV7-6, the J gene TRBJ2-1; TRBD2 matches 8 bases. V gave up 4 bases and J gave up 2 bases; unmatched junction bases: 4. Germline V gives CDR1 SGHVS, CDR2 FNYEAQ. The CDR3 is 15 amino acids. CDR3 DNA: TGTGCCAGCAGCTCACGACTAGCGACCTACAATGAGCAGTTCTTC. The encoded protein is CASSSRLATYNEQFF.

The rearrangement links TRBV9 to TRBJ2-5; D may be TRBD1 (5 bases). Per germline, CDR1 SGDLS and CDR2 YYNGEE. This CDR3 contains 14 residues. V was trimmed by 4 bases and J by 1 base, leaving 11 bases between them. In DNA form, the CDR3 reads TGTGCCAGCAGCCGAGACCAGGGCCAAGAGACCCAGTACTTC. Protein product: CASSRDQGQETQYF.

The chain has TRBV4-3 and TRBJ2-5, with D perhaps matching TRBD2 (5 bases). Trimming left V 0 bases short and J 4 bases short, with 21 bases between. Germline values: CDR1 LGHNA, CDR2 YSLEER. The CDR3 runs to 18 residues. The CDR3 here is CASSQDSNWPGRGETQYF. The CDR3 region has the DNA TGCGCCAGCAGCCAAGATTCGAATTGGCCAGGACGGGGAGAGACCCAGTACTTC.

The chain joins TRBV11-1 to TRBJ2-1; 7 bases are a match to TRBD2. J gave up 4 bases and V 1 base, and 4 bases lay outside the gene matches. This CDR3 contains 15 residues. The V gene's germline CDR1 is SGHAT and CDR2 FQDESV (reference sequence). CDR3 DNA: TGTGCCAGCAGCTTAGTAGGCGGGGGATACAATGAGCAGTTCTTC. This sequence encodes CASSLVGGGYNEQFF.

Remarks on this clone: This sample includes further DNA sequences coding for the same CDR3. V is TRBV12-3 or TRBV12-4 and J is TRBJ1-2; perhaps TRBD1 as D (5 bases). Deletions cut 6 bases from V and 8 bases from J, with 13 bases between. This CDR3 is built from 12 residues. The CDR3 DNA sequence: TGTGCCAGCAGCCTCCCCGGGGGGGGCTACACCTTC. This encodes CASSLPGGGYTF.

The chain uses TRBV28 and TRBJ1-3; 8 bases are shared with TRBD1. This CDR3 has 13 residues. The germline CDR1 and CDR2 sequences are MDHEN and SYDVKM. V dropped 6 bases and J dropped 4; count of bases not matched to a gene: 2. CDR3 DNA sequence: TGTGCCAGCAGCCGGACAGGGGGAAACACCATATATTTT. This encodes CASSRTGGNTIYF.

CDR3 coding DNA: TGTGCCTGGGGGAGACCGGGACAGGGGGCCGGGGAGCTGTTTTTT. Encoded protein: CAWGRPGQGAGELFF. The chain links TRBV30 to TRBJ2-2; 11 nucleotides match TRBD1. The germline CDR1 and CDR2 sequences are GTSNPN and SVGIG (reference sequence). The CDR3 contains 15 residues. The junction had 8 bases not matched to a gene; V was cut back by 5 bases and J by 6 bases.

This clone has only one observation. The CDR3 here is CASSRERLAGATGELFF. For the CDR3, the DNA is TGTGCCAGCAGCCGAGAGAGACTAGCGGGAGCCACCGGGGAGCTGTTTTTT. The chain employs TRBV3-1 (or the pseudogene TRBV3-2) and TRBJ2-2; the match to TRBD2 covers 12 bases. CDR1 is LGHDT and CDR2 is YNNKEL in the germline V gene (reference sequence). With 4 bases clipped from V and 4 bases from J, the junction kept 7 bases outside the gene matches. The CDR3 is made up of 17 amino acids.

This clone was detected once. The chain couples TRBV12-3 or TRBV12-4 to TRBJ1-5; D is unclear. This CDR3 contains 12 residues. The V and J ends lost 6 bases and 6 bases respectively, with 9 bases between them. CDR3: CASSSYGQPQHF. The CDR3 nucleotides read TGTGCCAGCAGCTCTTACGGTCAGCCCCAGCATTTT.

This chain uses TRBV19 with TRBJ2-5, with D possibly matching TRBD1 (5 bases). Germline CDR1 reads LNHDA; CDR2 reads SQIVND (reference sequence). CDR3 length: 15 residues. V lost 6 bases, J lost 2 bases, and 16 bases lay in between. The CDR3: CASRDGAAQQETQYF. DNA for the CDR3: TGTGCCAGTAGGGATGGGGCAGCACAACAAGAGACCCAGTACTTC.

At least ten counts were recorded for this clone. The V call is TRBV5-1, the J call TRBJ1-3, with D uncertain. CDR1 and CDR2 (germline): SGHRS, YFSETQ. V was pared by 5 bases and J by 3 bases, with 15 bases between. The CDR3 is made up of 15 amino acids. CDR3 loop: CASSISGLFGNTIYF. In DNA form, the CDR3 reads TGCGCCAGCAGTATATCAGGACTCTTTGGAAACACCATATATTTT.

The gene calls are TRBV19 and TRBJ2-1, with 9 bases aligning to TRBD2. The V gene's germline CDR1 is LNHDA and CDR2 SQIVND (reference sequence). With V trimmed by 4 bases and J by 4 bases, 11 bases remained unmatched. The CDR3 covers 17 residues. The CDR3 region is CASSNTKTSGQYNEQFF. In DNA form, the CDR3 reads TGTGCCAGTAGTAACACAAAGACTAGCGGCCAATACAATGAGCAGTTCTTC.

The sample holds one count of this clone. The chain combines TRBV12-3 or TRBV12-4 with TRBJ1-3; no firm D call. V was shortened by 6 bases and J by 0 bases, with 6 bases between the two germline ends. CDR3 length: 13 residues. CDR3 bases: TGTGCCAGCAGATACTTCTCTGGAAACACCATATATTTT. It codes for CASRYFSGNTIYF.

This chain joins TRBV6-5 and TRBJ2-7; the D gene is possibly TRBD1 (6 bases). Trimming pared 6 bases from V and 7 bases from J, leaving 19 bases between. The CDR3 consists of 14 residues. The germline CDR1 and CDR2 sequences are MNHEY and SVGAGI. The CDR3 sequence: CASRTGTSSLEQYF. CDR3 in DNA: TGTGCCAGCAGAACCGGGACAAGCTCCTTGGAGCAGTACTTC.